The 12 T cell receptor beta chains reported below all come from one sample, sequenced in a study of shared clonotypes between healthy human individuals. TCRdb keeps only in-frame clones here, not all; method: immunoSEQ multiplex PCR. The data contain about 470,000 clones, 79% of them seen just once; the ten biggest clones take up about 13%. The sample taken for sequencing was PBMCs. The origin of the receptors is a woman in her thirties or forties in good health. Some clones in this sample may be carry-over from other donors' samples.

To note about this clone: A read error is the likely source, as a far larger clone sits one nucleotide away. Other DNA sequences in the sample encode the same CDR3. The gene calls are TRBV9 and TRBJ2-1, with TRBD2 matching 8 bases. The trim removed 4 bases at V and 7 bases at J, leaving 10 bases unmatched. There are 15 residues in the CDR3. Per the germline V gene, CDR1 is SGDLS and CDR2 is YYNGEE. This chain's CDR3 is CASSPRLAGLNEQFF. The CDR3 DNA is TGTGCCAGCAGCCCCCGATTAGCGGGACTGAATGAGCAGTTCTTC.

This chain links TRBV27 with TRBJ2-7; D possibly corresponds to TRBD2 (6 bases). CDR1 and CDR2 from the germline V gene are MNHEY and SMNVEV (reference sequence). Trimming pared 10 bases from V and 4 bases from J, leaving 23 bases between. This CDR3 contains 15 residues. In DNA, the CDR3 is TGTGCCACCACCAGCCTTCGGGAGAGAAAATACGAGCAGTACTTC. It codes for CATTSLRERKYEQYF.

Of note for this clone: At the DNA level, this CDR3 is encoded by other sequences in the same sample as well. CDR3 sequence reads: CASSLDGATNTGELFF. The CDR3 DNA sequence: TGCGCCAGCAGCTTGGATGGAGCGACGAACACCGGGGAGCTGTTTTTT. V and J are TRBV5-1 and TRBJ2-2; D uncertain. V was cut by 0 bases and J by 0 bases, with 9 bases left in between. Germline-derived CDR1 and CDR2 are SGHRS and YFSETQ. The CDR3 totals 16 residues.

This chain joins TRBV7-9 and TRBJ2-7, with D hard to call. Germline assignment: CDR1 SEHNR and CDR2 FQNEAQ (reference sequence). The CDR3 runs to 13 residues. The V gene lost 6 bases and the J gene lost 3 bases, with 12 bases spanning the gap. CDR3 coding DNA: TGTGCCAGCAGTTTACCCGACATCTACGAGCAGTACTTC. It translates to CASSLPDIYEQYF.

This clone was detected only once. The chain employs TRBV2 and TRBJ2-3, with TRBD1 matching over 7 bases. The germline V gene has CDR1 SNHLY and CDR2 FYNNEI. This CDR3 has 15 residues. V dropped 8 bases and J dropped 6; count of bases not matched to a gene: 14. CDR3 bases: TGTGCCAGCGCTAGACAGGGTTCGCGGTGGGATACGCAGTATTTT. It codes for CASARQGSRWDTQYF.

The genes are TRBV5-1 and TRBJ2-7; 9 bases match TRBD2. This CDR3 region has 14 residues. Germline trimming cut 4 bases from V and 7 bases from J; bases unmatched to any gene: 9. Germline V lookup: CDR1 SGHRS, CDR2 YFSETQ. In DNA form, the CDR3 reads TGCGCCAGCAGCCTGCGCGGGAGGGTAGGAGAGCAGTACTTC. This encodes CASSLRGRVGEQYF.

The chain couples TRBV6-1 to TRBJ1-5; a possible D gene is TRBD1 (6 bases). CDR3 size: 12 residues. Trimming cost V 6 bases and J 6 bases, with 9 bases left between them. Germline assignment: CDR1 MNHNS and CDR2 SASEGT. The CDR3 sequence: CASSTGLQPQHF. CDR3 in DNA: TGTGCCAGCAGCACAGGGCTTCAGCCCCAGCATTTT.

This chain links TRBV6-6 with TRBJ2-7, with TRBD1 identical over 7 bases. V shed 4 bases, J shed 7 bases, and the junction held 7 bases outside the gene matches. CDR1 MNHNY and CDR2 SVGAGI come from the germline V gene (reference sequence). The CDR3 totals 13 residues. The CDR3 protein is CASSFSTGEEQYF. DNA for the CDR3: TGTGCCAGCAGTTTTAGCACAGGGGAAGAGCAGTACTTC.

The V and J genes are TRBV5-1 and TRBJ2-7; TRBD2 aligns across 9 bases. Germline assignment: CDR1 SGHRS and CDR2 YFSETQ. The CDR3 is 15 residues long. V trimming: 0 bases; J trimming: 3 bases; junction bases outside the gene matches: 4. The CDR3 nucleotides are TGCGCCAGCAGCTTGGAGGCTAGCGGGATCTACGAGCAGTACTTC. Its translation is CASSLEASGIYEQYF. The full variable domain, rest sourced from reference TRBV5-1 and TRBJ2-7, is KAGVTQTPRYLIKTRGQQVTLSCSPISGHRSVSWYQQTPGQGLQFLFEYFSETQRNKGNFPGRFSGRQFSNSRSEMNVSTLELGDSALYLCASSLEASGIYEQYFGPGTRLTVT.

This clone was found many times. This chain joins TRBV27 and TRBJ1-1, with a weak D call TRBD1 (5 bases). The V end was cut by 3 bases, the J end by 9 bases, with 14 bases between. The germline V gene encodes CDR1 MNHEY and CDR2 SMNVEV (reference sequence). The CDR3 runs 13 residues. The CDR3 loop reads CASSFLRQGQAFF. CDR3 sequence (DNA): TGTGCCAGCAGTTTTTTACGGCAGGGCCAAGCTTTCTTT.

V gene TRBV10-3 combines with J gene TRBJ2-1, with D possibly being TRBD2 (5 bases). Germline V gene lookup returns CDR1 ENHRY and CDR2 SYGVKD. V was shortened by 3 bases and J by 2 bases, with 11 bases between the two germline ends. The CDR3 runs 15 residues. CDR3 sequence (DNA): TGTGCCATCAGTGACGGGGAAAGCACCTACAATGAGCAGTTCTTC. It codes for CAISDGESTYNEQFF.

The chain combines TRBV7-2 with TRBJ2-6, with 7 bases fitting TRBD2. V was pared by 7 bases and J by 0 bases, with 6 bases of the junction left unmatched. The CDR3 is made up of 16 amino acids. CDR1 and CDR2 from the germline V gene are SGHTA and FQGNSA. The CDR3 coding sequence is TGTGCCAGCACCAGCGCTAGCGGCTCTGGGGCCAACGTCCTGACTTTC. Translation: CASTSASGSGANVLTF.